A selection of T cell receptor beta chains follows, all from one sample in a study of cytomegalovirus exposure and HLA in healthy donors. Generated by immunoSEQ multiplex PCR, the TCRdb table keeps only in-frame clones and is missing some. Of under 150,000 clones listed, about two thirds are singletons. Sequenced sample: PBMCs. These receptors came from a man aged 40-49 years in good health and CMV-seronegative. Each CDR3 is given with its conserved first and last residue. Fields, in order: D gene, V gene, J gene, clone size, CDR3 protein, CDR3 DNA. A D gene is named only where the DNA matches it firmly. Rows may omit the clone size; those that give it use once, few, many or a size class.

-,TRBV4-2,TRBJ2-7,-,CASSHPPGSISSYEQYF,TGTGCCAGCAGCCATCCCCCCGGGTCGATAAGCTCCTACGAGCAGTACTTC
-,TRBV29-1,TRBJ2-1,-,CSVETSNEQFF,TGCAGCGTTGAAACAAGCAATGAGCAGTTCTTC
-,TRBV10-3,TRBJ2-7,-,CAISETGRDYEQYF,TGTGCCATCAGTGAGACCGGACGGGATTACGAGCAGTACTTC
TRBD2,TRBV27,TRBJ2-1,once,CASSFKREGYHEQFF,TGTGCCAGCAGTTTCAAGCGGGAGGGCTATCATGAGCAGTTCTTC
-,TRBV18,TRBJ2-2,-,CASSPGGADTGELFF,TGTGCCAGCTCACCAGGTGGGGCGGACACCGGGGAGCTGTTTTTT
-,TRBV28,TRBJ1-4,-,CASSRATNEKLFF,TGTGCCAGCAGCCGCGCAACTAATGAAAAACTGTTTTTT
-,TRBV9,TRBJ2-3,-,CASSAVSRDTQYF,TGTGCCAGCAGCGCCGTGTCTAGGGATACGCAGTATTTT
-,TRBV2,TRBJ1-4,-,CASGGGGANEKLFF,TGTGCCAGCGGCGGTGGAGGGGCTAATGAAAAACTGTTTTTT
-,TRBV30,TRBJ1-1,-,CAWSIHRNPEAFF,TGTGCCTGGAGTATACACAGGAACCCTGAAGCTTTCTTT
-,TRBV6-5,TRBJ2-5,-,CASSYGPGETQYF,TGTGCCAGCAGTTACGGCCCTGGAGAGACCCAGTACTTC
-,TRBV18,TRBJ1-1,-,CASSPPANTEAFF,TGTGCCAGCTCACCACCGGCGAACACTGAAGCTTTCTTT
-,TRBV1,TRBJ2-2,few,CTSSQEGQGFGTGELFF,TGCACCAGCAGCCAAGAAGGACAGGGGTTTGGCACCGGGGAGCTGTTTTTT
TRBD1,TRBV6-1,TRBJ1-1,-,CASSDRDRNTEAFF,TGTGCCAGCAGTGACCGGGACAGAAACACTGAAGCTTTCTTT
TRBD1,TRBV6-5,TRBJ1-5,-,CASSWLAGGAWPQHF,TGTGCCAGCAGTTGGTTGGCAGGGGGAGCCTGGCCCCAGCATTTT
TRBD1,TRBV4-1,TRBJ1-1,-,CASSHGQVARTEAFF,TGCGCCAGCAGCCATGGACAGGTGGCAAGGACTGAAGCTTTCTTT
TRBD1,TRBV19,TRBJ1-4,-,CASSQVQGASGEKLFF,TGTGCCAGTAGCCAAGTACAGGGGGCAAGTGGTGAAAAACTGTTTTTT
-,TRBV4-2,TRBJ2-7,-,CASSQFLGQGYEQYF,TGTGCCAGCAGCCAATTCTTGGGCCAAGGCTACGAGCAGTACTTC
-,TRBV28,TRBJ2-6,-,CASSSPGGEGSGANVLTF,TGTGCCAGCAGTTCCCCCGGGGGAGAAGGCTCTGGGGCCAACGTCCTGACTTTC
TRBD2,TRBV7-2,TRBJ2-1,once,CASSRQAGGSYNEQFF,TGTGCCAGCAGTCGTCAAGCGGGAGGGTCCTACAATGAGCAGTTCTTC
-,TRBV5-8,TRBJ1-5,once,CASSFPGYSNQPQHF,TGTGCCAGCAGCTTCCCGGGATATAGCAATCAGCCCCAGCATTTT
TRBD1,TRBV28,TRBJ2-1,-,CASSFRDSYNEQFF,TGTGCCAGCAGTTTTCGGGACAGCTACAATGAGCAGTTCTTC
-,TRBV6-6,TRBJ2-5,-,CASRPSGGGLETQYF,TGTGCCAGCAGACCCAGTGGGGGGGGCTTGGAGACCCAGTACTTC
TRBD1,TRBV5-6,TRBJ1-6,once,CASSRDSYHSPLHF,TGTGCCAGCAGCCGGGACAGTTACCATTCACCCCTCCACTTT
-,TRBV6-4,TRBJ2-2,medium-sized,CASSAGDTGELFF,TGTGCCAGCAGTGCAGGGGACACCGGGGAGCTGTTTTTT
TRBD2,TRBV5-1,TRBJ2-5,-,CASSRGGGQETQYF,TGCGCCAGCAGCCGCGGGGGGGGTCAAGAGACCCAGTACTTC
-,TRBV7-2,TRBJ2-1,few,CASRSFGGSYNEQFF,TGTGCCAGCAGGTCATTCGGCGGCTCCTACAATGAGCAGTTCTTC
-,TRBV25-1,TRBJ2-5,-,CASSEYRETQYF,TGTGCCAGCAGTGAATACAGAGAGACCCAGTACTTC
-,TRBV25-1,TRBJ1-4,-,CASSSFQGTNEKLFF,TGTGCCAGCAGCTCTTTTCAGGGCACTAATGAAAAACTGTTTTTT
-,TRBV11-2,TRBJ2-3,-,CASSQDPPGYTQYF,TGTGCCAGCAGCCAAGACCCCCCCGGGTATACGCAGTATTTT
TRBD1,TRBV27,TRBJ2-2,-,CASSSGQGTGELFF,TGTGCCAGCAGTTCAGGACAGGGGACCGGGGAGCTGTTTTTT
-,TRBV10-3,TRBJ2-5,-,CAIKGQGETQYF,TGTGCCATCAAAGGGCAGGGGGAGACCCAGTACTTC
TRBD1,TRBV5-1,TRBJ2-7,-,CASRDRDYEQYF,TGCGCCAGCAGGGACAGGGACTACGAGCAGTACTTC
-,TRBV21-1,TRBJ2-7,-,CASSKGVIGPLGGGRYEQYF,TGTGCCAGCAGCAAAGGGGTTATCGGTCCCCTGGGGGGGGGAAGATACGAGCAGTACTTC
TRBD2,TRBV28,TRBJ2-7,-,CASRRDYAYEQYF,TGTGCCAGCAGGAGGGACTACGCCTACGAGCAGTACTTC
-,TRBV13,TRBJ1-3,few,CASSLGRYSGNTIYF,TGTGCCAGCAGCTTAGGACGGTACTCTGGAAACACCATATATTTT
TRBD1,TRBV19,TRBJ2-1,-,CASSMGTGAYNEQFF,TGTGCCAGTAGTATGGGTACAGGGGCCTACAATGAGCAGTTCTTC
TRBD1,TRBV6-5,TRBJ2-1,-,CASSGQQGKWDEQFF,TGTGCCAGCAGTGGCCAACAGGGGAAGTGGGATGAGCAGTTCTTC
-,TRBV6-1,TRBJ2-7,-,CASSEETGGISYEQYF,TGTGCCAGCAGTGAAGAGACGGGCGGGATCTCCTACGAGCAGTACTTC
-,TRBV4-3,TRBJ1-5,-,CASSQEWGGGNQPQHF,TGCGCCAGCAGCCAAGAGTGGGGAGGGGGCAATCAGCCCCAGCATTTT
-,TRBV5-1,TRBJ2-5,-,CASSSSTGTETQYF,TGCGCCAGCAGCTCCTCTACAGGGACAGAGACCCAGTACTTC
-,TRBV7-8,TRBJ2-7,-,CASSRTVTLTYEQYF,TGTGCCAGCAGCCGAACCGTTACCCTAACCTACGAGCAGTACTTC
-,TRBV6-5,TRBJ2-7,-,CASSYSEGYYEQYF,TGTGCCAGCAGTTACTCGGAGGGATACTACGAGCAGTACTTC
-,TRBV4-1,TRBJ1-5,few,CASSRDTSNQPQHF,TGCGCCAGCAGCAGGGACACCAGCAATCAGCCCCAGCATTTT
-,TRBV9,TRBJ2-3,-,CASSVEYRGSTDTQYF,TGTGCCAGCAGCGTAGAATATCGGGGTAGCACAGATACGCAGTATTTT
TRBD2,TRBV18,TRBJ2-5,-,CASSPGLAGGETQYF,TGTGCCAGCTCCCCCGGACTAGCGGGCGGTGAGACCCAGTACTTC
-,TRBV5-6,TRBJ2-5,few,CASSPPSRGETQYF,TGTGCCAGCAGCCCCCCGTCGCGCGGGGAGACCCAGTACTTC
TRBD1,TRBV7-8,TRBJ1-1,few,CASSVRPWGQDVGTEAFF,TGTGCCAGCAGCGTAAGGCCGTGGGGACAGGACGTGGGCACTGAAGCTTTCTTT
-,TRBV9,TRBJ2-2,-,CASSTRTGQDTGELFF,TGTGCCAGCAGCACACGTACAGGGCAGGACACCGGGGAGCTGTTTTTT
TRBD2,TRBV7-2,TRBJ2-7,-,CASRPGLAGGEQYF,TGTGCCAGCAGACCCGGACTAGCGGGAGGCGAGCAGTACTTC
TRBD2,TRBV7-2,TRBJ2-2,once,CASSLAPSGSVQGELFF,TGTGCCAGCAGCTTAGCCCCTAGCGGGAGTGTTCAAGGGGAGCTGTTTTTT
-,TRBV7-2,TRBJ2-1,-,CASSLLDAAYNEQFF,TGTGCCAGCAGCCTCCTGGATGCAGCGTACAATGAGCAGTTCTTC
TRBD2,TRBV7-8,TRBJ2-7,-,CASTSSGRVSYEQYF,TGTGCCAGCACCTCTAGCGGGAGGGTGTCCTACGAGCAGTACTTC
-,TRBV5-6,TRBJ2-3,-,CASSRYRGTDTQYF,TGTGCCAGCAGCAGATACAGGGGCACAGATACGCAGTATTTT